This TCR beta chain comes out of a study of blood T cell repertoires in COVID-19. Study details: Material from acute and convalescent COVID-19 was sourced from the United States, Italy and Spain.

There are 16 residues in the CDR3. The V and J ends lost 3 bases and 10 bases respectively, with 23 bases between them. Per germline, CDR1 SGDLS and CDR2 YYNGEE. In the original processing: Nucleated cell number was recorded as an estimate derived from reference gene primer amplification. Repertoires were generated with immunoSEQ multiplex PCR, while TCRdb's copy carries only in-frame clones and drops some. The V and J calls and clone size come from that table; D and trimming were worked out from the DNA. The data show roughly 140,000 clones, 85% seen once. The sequenced material came from peripheral blood. The TCR comes from a man aged 50-59 years with acute or convalescent COVID-19. The chain joins TRBV9 to TRBJ2-1, with a possible D match to TRBD2 (6 bases). This CDR3 reads CASSGTAGRLDGEQFF. The CDR3 DNA follows: TGTGCCAGCAGCGGTACTGCGGGACGGTTGGATGGCGAGCAGTTCTTC.